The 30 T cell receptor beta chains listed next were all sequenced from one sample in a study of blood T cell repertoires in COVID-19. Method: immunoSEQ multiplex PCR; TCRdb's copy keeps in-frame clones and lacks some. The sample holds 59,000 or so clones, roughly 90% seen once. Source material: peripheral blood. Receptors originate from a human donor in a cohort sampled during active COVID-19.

CDR3 region: CASSEDSAPDTQYF. CDR3 coding DNA: TGTGCCAGCAGCGAGGACTCGGCCCCAGATACGCAGTATTTT. This sequence joins TRBV9 and TRBJ2-3, with D perhaps TRBD2 (5 bases). The CDR3 contains 14 residues. CDR1 is SGDLS, CDR2 YYNGEE, per germline. Trimming shortened V by 3 bases and J by 4 bases, and 12 bases separated the two germline ends.

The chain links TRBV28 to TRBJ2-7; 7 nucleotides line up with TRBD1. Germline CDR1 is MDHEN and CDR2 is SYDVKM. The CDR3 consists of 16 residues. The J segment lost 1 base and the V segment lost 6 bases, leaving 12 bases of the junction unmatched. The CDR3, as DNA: TGTGCCAGCAGCCCTATCGACAGGGCCAAGTCCTACGAGCAGTACTTC. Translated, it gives CASSPIDRAKSYEQYF.

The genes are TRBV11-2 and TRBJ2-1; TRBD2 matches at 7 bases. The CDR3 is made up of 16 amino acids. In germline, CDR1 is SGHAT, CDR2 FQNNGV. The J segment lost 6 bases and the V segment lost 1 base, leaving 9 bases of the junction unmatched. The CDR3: CASSLGLMWEGNEQFF. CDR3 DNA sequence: TGTGCCAGCAGCTTAGGCCTAATGTGGGAGGGCAATGAGCAGTTCTTC.

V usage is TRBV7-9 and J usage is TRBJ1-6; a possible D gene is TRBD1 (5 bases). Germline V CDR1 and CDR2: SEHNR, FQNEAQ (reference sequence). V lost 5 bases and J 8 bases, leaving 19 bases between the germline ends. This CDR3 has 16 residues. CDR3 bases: TGTGCCAGCAGCCGGACTGGGGGGGGAGGAGATTCACCCCTCCACTTT. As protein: CASSRTGGGGDSPLHF.

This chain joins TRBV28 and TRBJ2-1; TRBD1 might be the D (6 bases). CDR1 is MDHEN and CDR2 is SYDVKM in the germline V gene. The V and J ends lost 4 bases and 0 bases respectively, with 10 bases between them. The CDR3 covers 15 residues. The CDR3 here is CASSSQGSSYNEQFF. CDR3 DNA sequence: TGTGCCAGCAGTTCACAGGGAAGCTCCTACAATGAGCAGTTCTTC.

The CDR3 here is CASSRPQRGTEAFF. CDR3 sequence (DNA): TGTGCCAGCAGTAGGCCCCAAAGAGGCACTGAAGCTTTCTTT. The rearrangement joins TRBV6-5 to TRBJ1-1; D gene uncertain. The germline V gene has CDR1 MNHEY and CDR2 SVGAGI. With 5 bases removed from V and 4 bases from J, the gap between germline ends came to 14 bases. This CDR3 contains 14 residues.

The CDR3 nucleotides are TGTGCCACCGACAACCCGAACACTGAAGCTTTCTTT. Translated: CATDNPNTEAFF. The V gene is TRBV24-1, the J gene TRBJ1-1; D is unresolved. With 9 bases removed from V and 1 base from J, the gap between germline ends came to 8 bases. Germline CDR1 and CDR2: KGHDR and SFDVKD. CDR3 length: 12 residues.

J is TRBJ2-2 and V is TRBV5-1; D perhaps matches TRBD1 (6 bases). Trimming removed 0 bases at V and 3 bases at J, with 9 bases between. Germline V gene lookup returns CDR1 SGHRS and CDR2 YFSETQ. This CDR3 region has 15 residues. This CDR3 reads CASSLDRADTGELFF. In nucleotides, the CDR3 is TGCGCCAGCAGCTTGGACAGGGCGGACACCGGGGAGCTGTTTTTT.

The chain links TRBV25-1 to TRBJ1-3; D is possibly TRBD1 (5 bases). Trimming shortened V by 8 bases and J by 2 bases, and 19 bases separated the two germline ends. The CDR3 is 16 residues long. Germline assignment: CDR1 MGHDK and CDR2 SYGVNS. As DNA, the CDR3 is TGTGCCAGCTCTCAGCTGGGAGGGGCCACTGGAAACACCATATATTTT. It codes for CASSQLGGATGNTIYF.

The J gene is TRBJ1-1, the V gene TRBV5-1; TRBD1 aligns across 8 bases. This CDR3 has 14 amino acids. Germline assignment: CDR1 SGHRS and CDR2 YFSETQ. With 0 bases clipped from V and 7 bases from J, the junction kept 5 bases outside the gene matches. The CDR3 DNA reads TGCGCCAGCAGCTTGGACGGACAGGGCTTTGAAGCTTTCTTT. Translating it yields CASSLDGQGFEAFF.

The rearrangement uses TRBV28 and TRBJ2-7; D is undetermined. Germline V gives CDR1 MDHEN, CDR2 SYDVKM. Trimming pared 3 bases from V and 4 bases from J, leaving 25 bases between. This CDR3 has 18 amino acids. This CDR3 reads CASSFQIQGSSNRYEQYF. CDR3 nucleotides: TGTGCCAGCAGTTTCCAGATCCAAGGTAGCTCTAATCGTTACGAGCAGTACTTC.

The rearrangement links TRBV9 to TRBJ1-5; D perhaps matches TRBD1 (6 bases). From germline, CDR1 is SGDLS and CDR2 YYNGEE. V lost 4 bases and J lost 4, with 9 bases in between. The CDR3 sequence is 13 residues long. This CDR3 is CASSLDRNQPQHF. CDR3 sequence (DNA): TGTGCCAGCAGCTTGGACAGAAATCAGCCCCAGCATTTT.

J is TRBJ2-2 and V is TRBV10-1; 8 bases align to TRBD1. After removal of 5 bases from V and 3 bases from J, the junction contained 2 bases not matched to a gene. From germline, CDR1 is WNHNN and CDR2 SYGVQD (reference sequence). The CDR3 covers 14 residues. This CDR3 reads CASSRDRYTGELFF. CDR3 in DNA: TGCGCCAGCAGTCGGGACAGGTACACCGGGGAGCTGTTTTTT.

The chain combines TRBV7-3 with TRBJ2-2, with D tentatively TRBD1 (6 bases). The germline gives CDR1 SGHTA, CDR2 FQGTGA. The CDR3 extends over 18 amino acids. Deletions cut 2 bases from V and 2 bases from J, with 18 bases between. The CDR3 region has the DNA TGTGCCAGCAGCTTAGTTGATACGGGACATCTCAACACCGGGGAGCTGTTTTTT. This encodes CASSLVDTGHLNTGELFF.

CDR3 protein: CASSKLAGGRSYNEQFF. CDR3 in DNA: TGTGCCAGCAGCAAACTAGCGGGAGGGCGTTCCTACAATGAGCAGTTCTTC. The gene calls are TRBV7-6 and TRBJ2-1; 13 bases agree with TRBD2. Per germline, CDR1 SGHVS and CDR2 FNYEAQ. CDR3 length: 17 residues. Trimming took 5 bases from V and 1 from J; bases not matched to a gene: 5.

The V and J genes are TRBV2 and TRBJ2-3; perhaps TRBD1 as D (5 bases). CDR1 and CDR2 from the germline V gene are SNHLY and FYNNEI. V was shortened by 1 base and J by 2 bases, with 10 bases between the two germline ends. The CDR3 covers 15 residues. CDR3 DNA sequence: TGTGCCAGCAGTGAAGGCGCAGGGAACACAGATACGCAGTATTTT. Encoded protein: CASSEGAGNTDTQYF.

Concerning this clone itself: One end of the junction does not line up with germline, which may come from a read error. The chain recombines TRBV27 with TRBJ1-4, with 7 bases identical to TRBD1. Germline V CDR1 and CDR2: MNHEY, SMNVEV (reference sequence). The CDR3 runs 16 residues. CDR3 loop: CAGRQGQTTGGEKLFF. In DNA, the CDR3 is TGTGCCGGCAGGCAGGGACAGACAACCGGGGGTGAAAAACTGTTTTTT. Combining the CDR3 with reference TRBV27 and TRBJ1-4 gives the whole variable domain EAQVTQNPRYLITVTGKKLTVTCSQNMNHEYMSWYRQDPGLGLRQIYYSMNVEVTDKGDVPEGYKVSRKEKRNFPLILESPSPNQTSLYFCAGRQGQTTGGEKLFFGSGTQLSVL.

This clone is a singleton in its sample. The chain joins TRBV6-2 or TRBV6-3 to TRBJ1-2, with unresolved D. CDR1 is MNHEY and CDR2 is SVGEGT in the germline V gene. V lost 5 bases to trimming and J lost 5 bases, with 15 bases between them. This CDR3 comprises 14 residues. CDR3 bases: TGTGCCAGCAGTCAATCCCTAAGTTCGTATGGCTACACCTTC. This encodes CASSQSLSSYGYTF.

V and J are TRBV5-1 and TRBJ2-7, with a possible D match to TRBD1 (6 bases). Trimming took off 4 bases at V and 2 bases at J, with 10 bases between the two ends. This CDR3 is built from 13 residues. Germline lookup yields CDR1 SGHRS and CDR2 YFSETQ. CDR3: CASSRTATYEQYF. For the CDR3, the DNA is TGCGCCAGCAGCCGGACAGCCACCTACGAGCAGTACTTC.

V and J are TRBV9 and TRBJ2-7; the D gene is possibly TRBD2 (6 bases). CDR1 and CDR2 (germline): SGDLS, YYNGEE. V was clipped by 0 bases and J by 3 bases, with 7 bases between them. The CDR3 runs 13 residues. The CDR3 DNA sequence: TGTGCCAGCAGCGTAGGGGGACTCTACGAGCAGTACTTC. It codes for CASSVGGLYEQYF.

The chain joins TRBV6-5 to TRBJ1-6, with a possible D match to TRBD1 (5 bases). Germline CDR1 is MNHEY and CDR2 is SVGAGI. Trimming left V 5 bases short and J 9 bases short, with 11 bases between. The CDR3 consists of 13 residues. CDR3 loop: CASSPGGFSPLHF. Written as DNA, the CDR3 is TGTGCCAGCAGTCCCGGGGGTTTTTCACCCCTCCACTTT.

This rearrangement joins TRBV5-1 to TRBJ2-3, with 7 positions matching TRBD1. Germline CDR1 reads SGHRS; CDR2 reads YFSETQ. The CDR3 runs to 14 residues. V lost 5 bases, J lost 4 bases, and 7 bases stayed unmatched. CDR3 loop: CASRNEGGADTQYF. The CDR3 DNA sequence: TGCGCCAGCAGAAATGAAGGGGGCGCAGATACGCAGTATTTT.

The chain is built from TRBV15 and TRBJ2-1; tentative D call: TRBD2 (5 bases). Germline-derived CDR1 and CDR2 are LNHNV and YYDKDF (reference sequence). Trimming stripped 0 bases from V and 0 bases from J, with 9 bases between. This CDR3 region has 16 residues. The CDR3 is CATSREGGSSYNEQFF. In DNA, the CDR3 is TGTGCCACCAGCAGAGAAGGAGGCAGCTCCTACAATGAGCAGTTCTTC.

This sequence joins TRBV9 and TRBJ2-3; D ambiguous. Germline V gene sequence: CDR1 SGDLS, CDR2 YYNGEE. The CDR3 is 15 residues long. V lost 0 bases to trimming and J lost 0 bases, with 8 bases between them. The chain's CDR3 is CASSVGPSSTDTQYF. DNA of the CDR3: TGTGCCAGCAGCGTAGGGCCTTCTAGCACAGATACGCAGTATTTT.

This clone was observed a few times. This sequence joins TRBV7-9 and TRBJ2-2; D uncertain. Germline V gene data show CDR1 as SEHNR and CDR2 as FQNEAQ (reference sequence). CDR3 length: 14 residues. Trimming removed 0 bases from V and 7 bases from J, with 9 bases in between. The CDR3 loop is CASSLAHGRGELFF. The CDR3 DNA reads TGTGCCAGCAGCTTAGCGCATGGCCGCGGGGAGCTGTTTTTT.

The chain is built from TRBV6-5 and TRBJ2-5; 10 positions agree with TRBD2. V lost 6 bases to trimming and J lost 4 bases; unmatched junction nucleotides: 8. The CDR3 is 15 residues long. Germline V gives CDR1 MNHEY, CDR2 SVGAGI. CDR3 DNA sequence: TGTGCCAGCAGCTCAACGGGACTAGCGATAGAGACCCAGTACTTC. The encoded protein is CASSSTGLAIETQYF.

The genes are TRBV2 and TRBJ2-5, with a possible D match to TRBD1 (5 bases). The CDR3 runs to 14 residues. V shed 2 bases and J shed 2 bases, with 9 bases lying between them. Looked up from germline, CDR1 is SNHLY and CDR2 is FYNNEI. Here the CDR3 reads CASSEQGTQETQYF. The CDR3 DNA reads TGTGCCAGCAGTGAACAGGGAACTCAAGAGACCCAGTACTTC.

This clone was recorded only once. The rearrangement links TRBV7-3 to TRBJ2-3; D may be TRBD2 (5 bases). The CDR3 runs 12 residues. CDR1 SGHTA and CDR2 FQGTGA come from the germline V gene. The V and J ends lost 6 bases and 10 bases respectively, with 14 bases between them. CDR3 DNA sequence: TGTGCCAGCAGTCAAAGGTCCGGGGCGCAGTATTTT. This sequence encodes CASSQRSGAQYF. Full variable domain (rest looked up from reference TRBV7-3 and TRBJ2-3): GAGVSQTPSNKVTEKGKYVELRCDPISGHTALYWYRQSLGQGPEFLIYFQGTGAADDSGLPNDRFFAVRPEGSVSTLKIQRTERGDSAVYLCASSQRSGAQYFGPGTRLTVL.

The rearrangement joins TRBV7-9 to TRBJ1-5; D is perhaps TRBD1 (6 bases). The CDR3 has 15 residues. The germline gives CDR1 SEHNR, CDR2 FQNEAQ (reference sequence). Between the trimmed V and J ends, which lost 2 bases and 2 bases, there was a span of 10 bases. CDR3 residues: CASSLSAGGNQPQHF. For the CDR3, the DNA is TGTGCCAGCAGCTTATCGGCAGGGGGCAATCAGCCCCAGCATTTT.

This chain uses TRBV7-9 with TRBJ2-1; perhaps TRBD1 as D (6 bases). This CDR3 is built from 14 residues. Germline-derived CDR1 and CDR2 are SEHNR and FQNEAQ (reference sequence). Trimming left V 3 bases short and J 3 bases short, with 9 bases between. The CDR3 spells CASSFKQGYNEQFF. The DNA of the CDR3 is TGTGCCAGCAGCTTTAAACAGGGCTACAATGAGCAGTTCTTC.